This T cell receptor beta chain was obtained from a study of blood T cell repertoires in COVID-19. Study-level information: PBMCs, B-cell-depleted T cells, or T cells were the source of the cDNA or gDNA that made up the material.

The CDR3 has 12 amino acids. Germline loops: CDR1 SGHTA, CDR2 FQGTGA. The V and J ends lost 1 base and 9 bases respectively, with 7 bases between them. In the original analysis: By means of reference gene primer amplification, nucleated cell counts were estimated. Produced via immunoSEQ multiplex PCR; TCRdb's table is partial and in-frame only. For V, J and clone size, that table is used; D and trimming come from the DNA. This table has fewer than 300,000 clones, about 91% appearing once. The chain has TRBV7-3 and TRBJ2-1; possibly TRBD2 for D (5 bases). The receptor's source is a person aged 18 to 29 with COVID-19, enrolled during active disease. The specimen sequenced was peripheral blood. The CDR3 region has the DNA TGTGCCAGCAGCTTAAAGGCGGGTGAGCAGTTCTTC. Protein sequence: CASSLKAGEQFF.